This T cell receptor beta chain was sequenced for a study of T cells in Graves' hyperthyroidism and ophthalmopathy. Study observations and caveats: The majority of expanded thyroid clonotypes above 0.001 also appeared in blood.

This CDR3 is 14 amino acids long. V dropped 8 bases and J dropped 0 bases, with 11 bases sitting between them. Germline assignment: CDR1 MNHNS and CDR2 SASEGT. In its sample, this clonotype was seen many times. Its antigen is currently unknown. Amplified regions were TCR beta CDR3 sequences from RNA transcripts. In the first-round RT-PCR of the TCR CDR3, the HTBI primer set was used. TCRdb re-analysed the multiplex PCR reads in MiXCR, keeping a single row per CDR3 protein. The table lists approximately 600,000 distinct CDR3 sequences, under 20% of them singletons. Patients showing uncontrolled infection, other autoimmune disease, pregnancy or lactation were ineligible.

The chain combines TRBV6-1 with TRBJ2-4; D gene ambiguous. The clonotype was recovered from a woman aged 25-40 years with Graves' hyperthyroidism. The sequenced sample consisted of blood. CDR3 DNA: TGTGCCAGCTTAAGCCATCTAGCCAAAAACATTCAGTACTTC. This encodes CASLSHLAKNIQYF.